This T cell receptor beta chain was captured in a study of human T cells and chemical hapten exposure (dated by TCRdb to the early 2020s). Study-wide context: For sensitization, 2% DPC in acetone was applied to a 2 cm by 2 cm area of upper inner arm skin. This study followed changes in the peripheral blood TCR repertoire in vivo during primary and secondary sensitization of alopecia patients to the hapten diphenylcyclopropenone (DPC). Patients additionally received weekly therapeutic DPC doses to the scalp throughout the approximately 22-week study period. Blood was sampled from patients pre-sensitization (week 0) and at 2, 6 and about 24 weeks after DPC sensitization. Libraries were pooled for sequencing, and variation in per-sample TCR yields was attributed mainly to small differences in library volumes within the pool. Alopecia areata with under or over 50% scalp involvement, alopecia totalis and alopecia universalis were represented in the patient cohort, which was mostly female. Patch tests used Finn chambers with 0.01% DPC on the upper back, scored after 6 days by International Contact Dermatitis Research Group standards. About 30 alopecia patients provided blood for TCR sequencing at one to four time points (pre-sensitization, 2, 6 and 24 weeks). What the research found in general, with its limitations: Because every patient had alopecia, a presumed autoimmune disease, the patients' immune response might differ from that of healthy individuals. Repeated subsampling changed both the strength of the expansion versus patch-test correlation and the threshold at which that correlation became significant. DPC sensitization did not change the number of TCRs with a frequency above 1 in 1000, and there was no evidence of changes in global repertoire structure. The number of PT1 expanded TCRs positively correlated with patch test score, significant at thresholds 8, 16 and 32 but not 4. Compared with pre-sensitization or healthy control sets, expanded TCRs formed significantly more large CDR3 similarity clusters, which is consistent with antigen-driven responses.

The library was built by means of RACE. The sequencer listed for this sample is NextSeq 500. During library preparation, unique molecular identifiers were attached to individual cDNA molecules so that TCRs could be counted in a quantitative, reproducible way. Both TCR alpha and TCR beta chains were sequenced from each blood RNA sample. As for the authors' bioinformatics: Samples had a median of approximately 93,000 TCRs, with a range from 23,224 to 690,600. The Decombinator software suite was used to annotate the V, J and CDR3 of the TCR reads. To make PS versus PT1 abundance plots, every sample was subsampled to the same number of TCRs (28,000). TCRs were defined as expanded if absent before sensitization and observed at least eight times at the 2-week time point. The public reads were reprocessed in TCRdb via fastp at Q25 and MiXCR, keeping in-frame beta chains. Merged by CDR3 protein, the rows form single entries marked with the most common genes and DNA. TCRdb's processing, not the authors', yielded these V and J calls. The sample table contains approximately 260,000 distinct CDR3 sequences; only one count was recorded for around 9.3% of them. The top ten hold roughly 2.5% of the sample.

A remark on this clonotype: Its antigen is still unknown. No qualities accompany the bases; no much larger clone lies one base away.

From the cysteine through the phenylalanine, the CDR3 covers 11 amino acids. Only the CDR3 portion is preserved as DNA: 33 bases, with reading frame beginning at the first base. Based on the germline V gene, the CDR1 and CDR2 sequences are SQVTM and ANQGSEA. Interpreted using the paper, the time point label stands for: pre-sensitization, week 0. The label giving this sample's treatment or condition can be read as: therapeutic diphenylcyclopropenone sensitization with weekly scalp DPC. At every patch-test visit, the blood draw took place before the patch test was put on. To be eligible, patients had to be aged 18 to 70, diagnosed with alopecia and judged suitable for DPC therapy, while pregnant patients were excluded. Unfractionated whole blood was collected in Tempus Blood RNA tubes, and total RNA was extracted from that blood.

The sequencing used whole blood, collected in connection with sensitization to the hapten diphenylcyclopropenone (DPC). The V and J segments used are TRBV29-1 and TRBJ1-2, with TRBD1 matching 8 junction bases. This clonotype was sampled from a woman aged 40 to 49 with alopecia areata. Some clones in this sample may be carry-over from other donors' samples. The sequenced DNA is TGCGTTGTGACAGGGGAGCCTGGCTACACCTTC. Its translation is CVVTGEPGYTF.